Listed below are T cell receptor beta chains from one sample, sequenced in a study of blood T cell repertoires in COVID-19. Libraries were prepared by immunoSEQ multiplex PCR; TCRdb keeps only in-frame clonotypes and omits some of them. This repertoire shows about 140,000 clones, roughly 84% found once; its top ten account for roughly 7.3%. Sequencing input: peripheral blood. Source of these receptors: a human donor in a cohort sampled during active COVID-19. The CDR3 runs from the conserved cysteine through the conserved F or W. D genes are given only for firm matches. Clone size is stated in some rows and not others, as once, few, many or a class when expanded.

size: .; V: TRBV19; J: TRBJ2-1; D: .; CDR3: CASSIPRTATSYNEQFF; DNA: TGTGCCAGTAGTATCCCTAGGACAGCAACCTCCTACAATGAGCAGTTCTTC
size: .; V: TRBV6-1; J: TRBJ1-1; D: TRBD1; CDR3: CASSEVTGQGTEAFF; DNA: TGTGCCAGCAGTGAAGTAACGGGACAGGGGACTGAAGCTTTCTTT
size: .; V: TRBV2; J: TRBJ1-2; D: .; CDR3: CASSGFGADYGYTF; DNA: TGTGCCAGCAGTGGATTTGGGGCAGATTATGGCTACACCTTC
size: .; V: TRBV28; J: TRBJ1-6; D: .; CDR3: CASSGLRSSYNSPLHF; DNA: TGTGCCAGCAGTGGACTCAGGAGCTCCTATAATTCACCCCTCCACTTT
size: .; V: TRBV6-6; J: TRBJ2-5; D: TRBD2; CDR3: CASSYSTLAGETQYF; DNA: TGTGCCAGCAGTTACTCGACGCTAGCGGGGGAGACCCAGTACTTC
size: .; V: TRBV27; J: TRBJ1-4; D: TRBD1; CDR3: CASSIGTGSEKLFF; DNA: TGTGCCAGCAGTATCGGGACAGGGAGTGAAAAACTGTTTTTT
size: .; V: TRBV11-2; J: TRBJ1-6; D: TRBD1; CDR3: CASSFRRTGGVVNNSPLHF; DNA: TGTGCCAGCAGCTTCAGGAGGACAGGGGGAGTTGTGAATAATTCACCCCTCCACTTT
size: .; V: TRBV18; J: TRBJ1-2; D: TRBD1; CDR3: CASSTGVGGSYGYTF; DNA: TGTGCCAGCTCCACCGGTGTAGGGGGCAGCTATGGCTACACCTTC
size: few; V: TRBV6-6; J: TRBJ2-2; D: TRBD1; CDR3: CASSLTTGSGTGELFF; DNA: TGTGCCAGCTCCCTTACGACAGGGTCAGGCACCGGGGAGCTGTTTTTT
size: .; V: TRBV9; J: TRBJ2-7; D: .; CDR3: CASSVATGGDYEQYF; DNA: TGTGCCAGCAGCGTAGCTACTGGAGGGGACTACGAGCAGTACTTC
size: .; V: TRBV5-4; J: TRBJ2-2; D: .; CDR3: CASSSEVNTGELFF; DNA: TGTGCCAGCAGTTCCGAGGTGAACACCGGGGAGCTGTTTTTT
size: .; V: TRBV10-1; J: TRBJ2-2; D: .; CDR3: CASSGLRTSNTGELFF; DNA: TGCGCCAGCAGTGGTCTGAGGACTTCGAACACCGGGGAGCTGTTTTTT
size: .; V: TRBV28; J: TRBJ1-3; D: TRBD1; CDR3: CASSGIGTGSGNTIYF; DNA: TGTGCCAGCAGTGGGATCGGGACAGGCTCTGGAAACACCATATATTTT
size: few; V: TRBV5-1; J: TRBJ2-1; D: TRBD1; CDR3: CASSLGGQGFNEQFF; DNA: TGCGCCAGCAGCTTGGGGGGACAGGGGTTTAATGAGCAGTTCTTC
size: once; V: TRBV7-2; J: TRBJ2-5; D: TRBD2; CDR3: CASSSWTSGGQQTQYF; DNA: TGTGCCAGCAGCTCTTGGACTAGCGGGGGCCAACAGACCCAGTACTTC
size: .; V: TRBV18; J: TRBJ1-5; D: TRBD1; CDR3: CASSQTGGTRSNQPQHF; DNA: TGTGCCAGCTCACAGACAGGGGGCACGAGAAGCAATCAGCCCCAGCATTTT
size: .; V: TRBV5-4; J: TRBJ2-7; D: .; CDR3: CASSLGWSSYEQYF; DNA: TGTGCCAGCAGCTTGGGTTGGAGCTCCTACGAGCAGTACTTC
size: .; V: TRBV6-1; J: TRBJ1-2; D: .; CDR3: CASSEVFGLRDGYTF; DNA: TGTGCCAGCAGTGAAGTTTTTGGGCTGAGGGATGGCTACACCTTC
size: .; V: TRBV7-2; J: TRBJ2-7; D: TRBD1; CDR3: CASSLQQGAYEQYF; DNA: TGTGCCAGCAGCCTACAACAGGGGGCCTACGAGCAGTACTTC
size: .; V: TRBV6-5; J: TRBJ1-1; D: .; CDR3: CASSYSDRLDTEAFF; DNA: TGTGCCAGCAGTTACAGTGACAGGTTAGACACTGAAGCTTTCTTT
size: .; V: TRBV7-9; J: TRBJ2-3; D: .; CDR3: CASSALGGTDTQYF; DNA: TGTGCCAGCAGCGCCCTCGGGGGCACAGATACGCAGTATTTT
size: .; V: TRBV6-5; J: TRBJ2-1; D: .; CDR3: CASSYSISSPLNEQFF; DNA: TGTGCCAGCAGTTACTCGATTTCTAGCCCGTTGAATGAGCAGTTCTTC
size: .; V: TRBV18; J: TRBJ1-5; D: TRBD1; CDR3: CASSRDRGLDQPQHF; DNA: TGTGCCAGCTCCCGGGACAGGGGTCTTGATCAGCCCCAGCATTTT
size: .; V: TRBV5-5; J: TRBJ2-1; D: .; CDR3: CASSAPGTSPSGEQFF; DNA: TGTGCCAGCAGCGCGCCCGGTACGTCCCCTTCAGGTGAGCAGTTCTTC
size: .; V: TRBV3-1/TRBV3-2; J: TRBJ1-3; D: TRBD1; CDR3: CASSLGQLSSGNTIYF; DNA: TGTGCCAGCAGCCTGGGACAGCTTAGCTCTGGAAACACCATATATTTT
size: .; V: TRBV19; J: TRBJ2-3; D: .; CDR3: CASSPGHRTDTQYF; DNA: TGTGCCAGTAGTCCGGGACACCGCACAGATACGCAGTATTTT
size: .; V: TRBV19; J: TRBJ1-4; D: .; CDR3: CASSVHPGTLNEKLFF; DNA: TGTGCCAGTAGTGTCCATCCCGGGACACTCAATGAAAAACTGTTTTTT
size: .; V: TRBV6-6; J: TRBJ1-5; D: TRBD1; CDR3: CASTFPVTGQGQPQHF; DNA: TGTGCCAGCACCTTCCCCGTGACAGGGCAGGGGCAGCCCCAGCATTTT
size: .; V: TRBV24-1; J: TRBJ2-2; D: TRBD1; CDR3: CATSEPGTGGPGELFF; DNA: TGTGCCACCAGTGAACCCGGGACAGGGGGACCCGGGGAGCTGTTTTTT
size: few; V: TRBV9; J: TRBJ1-6; D: .; CDR3: CASSATGQPTNSPLHF; DNA: TGTGCCAGCAGCGCCACTGGGCAACCTACGAATTCACCCCTCCACTTT
size: .; V: TRBV7-9; J: TRBJ2-2; D: .; CDR3: CASSPRVANTGELFF; DNA: TGTGCCAGCAGCCCGAGAGTTGCGAACACCGGGGAGCTGTTTTTT
size: .; V: TRBV6-5; J: TRBJ1-6; D: .; CDR3: CASSYEASSYNSPLHF; DNA: TGTGCCAGCAGTTACGAGGCGAGCTCCTATAATTCACCCCTCCACTTT
size: .; V: TRBV7-9; J: TRBJ1-2; D: TRBD1; CDR3: CASSPKGTDAYGYTF; DNA: TGTGCCAGCAGCCCGAAGGGGACAGACGCTTATGGCTACACCTTC
size: .; V: TRBV18; J: TRBJ2-5; D: TRBD1; CDR3: CASSPRTGGQETQYF; DNA: TGTGCCAGCTCGCCAAGAACAGGGGGCCAAGAGACCCAGTACTTC
size: .; V: TRBV19; J: TRBJ1-2; D: TRBD1; CDR3: CASGDQTGVRYGYTF; DNA: TGTGCCAGTGGAGATCAGACAGGGGTTCGATACGGCTACACCTTC
size: .; V: TRBV2; J: TRBJ1-1; D: .; CDR3: CASSGLTDGTEAFF; DNA: TGTGCCAGCAGTGGGCTGACAGATGGCACTGAAGCTTTCTTT
size: .; V: TRBV6-5; J: TRBJ2-7; D: .; CDR3: CASISKAVGGEQYF; DNA: TGTGCCAGCATCTCGAAGGCGGTGGGGGGCGAGCAGTACTTC
size: once; V: TRBV7-8; J: TRBJ2-3; D: TRBD1; CDR3: CASSSPQGQGRQDTQYF; DNA: TGTGCCAGCAGCTCACCCCAAGGACAGGGGAGACAAGATACGCAGTATTTT
size: .; V: TRBV5-1; J: TRBJ1-2; D: .; CDR3: CASRTEGYGYTF; DNA: TGCGCCAGCCGGACTGAGGGATACGGCTACACCTTC
size: .; V: TRBV14; J: TRBJ1-4; D: .; CDR3: CASRAQLGKLFF; DNA: TGTGCCAGCAGGGCCCAACTAGGGAAACTGTTTTTT
size: .; V: TRBV7-3; J: TRBJ2-1; D: .; CDR3: CASSSGSYNEQFF; DNA: TGTGCCAGCAGCTCCGGGTCCTACAATGAGCAGTTCTTC
size: .; V: TRBV12-3/TRBV12-4; J: TRBJ1-6; D: .; CDR3: CASSTTGSTPLHF; DNA: TGTGCCAGCAGTACTACAGGGAGCACACCCCTCCACTTT
size: .; V: TRBV5-1; J: TRBJ2-7; D: .; CDR3: CASSLGGPSYEQYF; DNA: TGCGCCAGCAGCTTGGGAGGGCCCTCCTACGAGCAGTACTTC
size: .; V: TRBV6-6; J: TRBJ2-3; D: .; CDR3: CASSYPMGGTSDTQYF; DNA: TGTGCCAGCAGTTACCCGATGGGGGGAACATCAGATACGCAGTATTTT
size: .; V: TRBV6-4; J: TRBJ1-6; D: .; CDR3: CASSVSRNSPLHF; DNA: TGTGCCAGCAGTGTCAGTCGTAATTCACCCCTCCACTTT
size: .; V: TRBV3-1/TRBV3-2; J: TRBJ2-7; D: TRBD2; CDR3: CASSPSGGAGEQYF; DNA: TGTGCCAGCAGCCCCAGCGGGGGGGCGGGTGAGCAGTACTTC
size: .; V: TRBV5-4; J: TRBJ2-1; D: TRBD1; CDR3: CASSPDRLGGEQFF; DNA: TGTGCCAGCAGCCCGGACAGGCTTGGAGGTGAGCAGTTCTTC
size: .; V: TRBV19; J: TRBJ2-1; D: TRBD1; CDR3: CASSSGTGIAYNEQFF; DNA: TGTGCCAGTAGTAGCGGGACAGGGATCGCCTACAATGAGCAGTTCTTC
size: .; V: TRBV27; J: TRBJ2-7; D: TRBD2; CDR3: CASSLTIKAGVSYEQYF; DNA: TGTGCCAGCAGTTTAACTATTAAAGCGGGGGTCTCCTACGAGCAGTACTTC